A single sample gave rise to the 20 T cell receptor beta chains below, sequenced in a study of blood T cells in healthy people across ages. Sample-barcoded 5' priming and a J-beta primer mix drove a second PCR of roughly 6 to 12 cycles. MiXCR, applied by TCRdb to the 5' RACE reads, yields one record per CDR3 protein. The sample comprises about 1,400,000 distinct CDR3 sequences, approximately 59% of which are singletons, and 5.5% to 8% rests with the top ten. Material: blood. These receptors came from a man between 18 and 29 years old in good health.

This clonotype was picked up a small number of times. The chain uses TRBV7-9 and TRBJ1-4; D gene uncertain. Trimming removed 1 base from V and 7 bases from J, with 10 bases in between. This CDR3 comprises 14 residues. CDR1 is SEHNR and CDR2 is FQNEAQ in the germline V gene (reference sequence). This chain's CDR3 is CASSLVEGVEKLFF. CDR3 DNA: TGTGCCAGCAGCTTAGTTGAAGGAGTTGAAAAACTGTTTTTT.

This clonotype was seen a few times. The rearrangement links TRBV4-2 to TRBJ2-1, with TRBD2 matching over 10 bases. Trimming took 0 bases from V and 8 from J; bases not matched to a gene: 7. The CDR3 is made up of 16 amino acids. CDR1 and CDR2 from the germline V gene are LGHNA and YNFKEQ. The CDR3 is CASSQEAAGGHDEQFF. In nucleotides, the CDR3 is TGTGCCAGCAGCCAAGAGGCAGCGGGGGGGCACGATGAGCAGTTCTTC.

The genes are TRBV14 and TRBJ2-1; 10 bases agree with TRBD2. This CDR3 has 13 amino acids. V gave up 5 bases and J gave up 8 bases; unmatched junction bases: 3. Looked up from germline, CDR1 is SGHDN and CDR2 is FVKESK. The CDR3 coding sequence is TGTGCCAGCAGCATACTAGCGGGGTATGAGCAGTTCTTC. Translating it yields CASSILAGYEQFF.

V gene TRBV4-2 combines with J gene TRBJ2-3; 10 nucleotides line up with TRBD2. In germline, CDR1 is LGHNA, CDR2 YNFKEQ. With 8 bases clipped from V and 4 bases from J, the junction kept 6 bases outside the gene matches. The CDR3 runs to 14 residues. CDR3: CASQRTSGPDTQYF. In DNA, the CDR3 is TGTGCCAGCCAACGGACTAGCGGACCAGATACGCAGTATTTT.

This clonotype was detected only a few times. The CDR3 coding sequence is TGCAGTGCTAGTGCCCGGACAGGGAGAAATTCACCCCTCCACTTT. This sequence encodes CSASARTGRNSPLHF. V and J are TRBV20-1 and TRBJ1-6; TRBD1 aligns across 8 bases. This CDR3 is 15 amino acids long. The germline V gene encodes CDR1 DFQATT and CDR2 SNEGSKA (reference sequence). The J segment lost 7 bases and the V segment lost 3 bases, leaving 8 bases of the junction unmatched.

This rearrangement joins TRBV9 to TRBJ2-1, with 10 bases aligning to TRBD2. CDR3 length: 15 amino acids. From germline, CDR1 is SGDLS and CDR2 YYNGEE. V gave up 3 bases and J gave up 3 bases; unmatched junction bases: 3. CDR3 sequence reads: CASSESGGVYNEQFF. CDR3 DNA sequence: TGTGCCAGCAGCGAGAGCGGGGGGGTCTACAATGAGCAGTTCTTC. Supplemented by reference TRBV9 and TRBJ2-1, the full variable domain reads DSGVTQTPKHLITATGQRVTLRCSPRSGDLSVYWYQQSLDQGLQFLIQYYNGEERAKGNILERFSAQQFPDLHSELNLSSLELGDSALYFCASSESGGVYNEQFFGPGTRLTVL.

The V and J genes are TRBV27 and TRBJ1-6, with D unclear. The CDR3 is 13 residues long. Trimming took off 6 bases at V and 8 bases at J, with 11 bases between the two ends. Germline loops: CDR1 MNHEY, CDR2 SMNVEV (reference sequence). CDR3 sequence (DNA): TGTGCCAGCAGCACGACGGAGGATTCACCCCTCCACTTT. It is translated as CASSTTEDSPLHF.

The J gene is TRBJ1-1, the V gene TRBV29-1; D unresolved. Germline lookup yields CDR1 SQVTM and CDR2 ANQGSEA. The V gene lost 4 bases and the J gene lost 0 bases, with 6 bases spanning the gap. The CDR3 loop spans 12 amino acids. The CDR3 sequence is CSVVNMNTEAFF. The CDR3 region has the DNA TGCAGCGTTGTGAACATGAACACTGAAGCTTTCTTT.

The genes are TRBV13 and TRBJ2-7; TRBD1 matches at 8 bases. The CDR3 loop spans 16 amino acids. Germline CDR1 PRHDT, CDR2 FYEKMQ (reference sequence). Trimming took 3 bases from V and 0 from J; bases not matched to a gene: 7. The CDR3 nucleotides read TGTGCCAGCAGCTTCACGGCCAGGGGGCCCTCCTACGAGCAGTACTTC. Its protein product is CASSFTARGPSYEQYF. Full variable domain (rest looked up from reference TRBV13 and TRBJ2-7): AAGVIQSPRHLIKEKRETATLKCYPIPRHDTVYWYQQGPGQDPQFLISFYEKMQSDKGSIPDRFSAQQFSDYHSELNMSSLELGDSALYFCASSFTARGPSYEQYFGPGTRLTVT.

The V and J genes are TRBV5-1 and TRBJ2-5; the D is unclear. Germline V lookup: CDR1 SGHRS, CDR2 YFSETQ. The CDR3 is 14 residues long. Trimming took 3 bases from V and 2 from J, leaving 11 bases between them. The CDR3 coding sequence is TGCGCCAGCAGCTGGAGAGGCTGGCAAGAGACCCAGTACTTC. Residues: CASSWRGWQETQYF.

This rearrangement joins TRBV5-1 to TRBJ2-1, with TRBD2 identical over 8 bases. Trimming took 0 bases from V and 8 from J; bases not matched to a gene: 7. The CDR3 extends over 15 amino acids. Per the germline V gene, CDR1 is SGHRS and CDR2 is YFSETQ. The CDR3 loop reads CASSLAAGAGDEQFF. CDR3 sequence (DNA): TGCGCCAGCAGCTTGGCAGCGGGGGCTGGGGATGAGCAGTTCTTC. The variable domain in full, with the rest retrieved from reference TRBV5-1 and TRBJ2-1, is KAGVTQTPRYLIKTRGQQVTLSCSPISGHRSVSWYQQTPGQGLQFLFEYFSETQRNKGNFPGRFSGRQFSNSRSEMNVSTLELGDSALYLCASSLAAGAGDEQFFGPGTRLTVL.

The CDR3 nucleotides read TGTGCCAGCAGCCTTGAAAAGGGCGAGGGCTACACCTTC. This gives the protein CASSLEKGEGYTF. The rearrangement uses TRBV6-6 and TRBJ1-2; D remains ambiguous. V gave up 6 bases and J gave up 8 bases, with 16 bases separating them. From germline, CDR1 is MNHNY and CDR2 SVGAGI (reference sequence). CDR3 length equals 13 residues.

This clonotype has more than one count but fewer than ten. This sequence joins TRBV6-6 and TRBJ1-2, with D hard to call. The germline V gene encodes CDR1 MNHNY and CDR2 SVGAGI (reference sequence). The V end lost 0 bases, the J end lost 7 bases, and 6 bases lay between the germline ends. The CDR3 totals 12 residues. The CDR3 protein is CASSYSNVGYTF. In nucleotides, the CDR3 is TGTGCCAGCAGTTACTCGAACGTTGGCTACACCTTC.

The chain has TRBV12-3 or TRBV12-4 and TRBJ1-2; the D gene is possibly TRBD1 (6 bases). The CDR3 has 15 amino acids. Deletions cut 1 base from V and 2 bases from J, with 11 bases between. CDR3 amino acids: CASSLEWGTNYGYTF. Here the CDR3 DNA reads TGTGCCAGCAGTTTAGAATGGGGGACAAACTATGGCTACACCTTC.

This clonotype occurred once. The chain uses TRBV10-2 and TRBJ2-3; TRBD1 agrees at 8 bases. The germline V gene encodes CDR1 WSHSY and CDR2 SAAADI. V was pared by 5 bases and J by 2 bases, with 6 bases of the junction left unmatched. CDR3 length: 15 amino acids. The CDR3 sequence: CASSSTGAYTDTQYF. The CDR3, as DNA: TGCGCCAGCAGTTCGACAGGGGCCTACACAGATACGCAGTATTTT.

J is TRBJ1-2 and V is TRBV20-1, with D unresolved. Trimming pared 6 bases from V and 5 bases from J, leaving 19 bases between. The CDR3 loop spans 14 amino acids. Germline-derived CDR1 and CDR2 are DFQATT and SNEGSKA (reference sequence). CDR3 DNA sequence: TGCAGTGCCACTCAGGAGGCAAGGAAATATGGCTACACCTTC. It translates to CSATQEARKYGYTF.

This chain uses TRBV20-1 with TRBJ2-2, with unresolved D. CDR1 and CDR2 from the germline V gene are DFQATT and SNEGSKA (reference sequence). The V gene lost 3 bases and the J gene lost 2 bases, with 10 bases spanning the gap. The length of the CDR3 is 14 residues. The CDR3 loop reads CSASLGSNTGELFF. Written as DNA, the CDR3 is TGCAGTGCTAGTCTAGGTAGTAACACCGGGGAGCTGTTTTTT.

The gene calls are TRBV29-1 and TRBJ2-1; D is undetermined. V lost 0 bases and J 6 bases, leaving 6 bases between the germline ends. CDR1 and CDR2 (germline): SQVTM, ANQGSEA. The CDR3 is 12 residues long. CDR3 loop: CSVEDTINEQFF. The DNA for the CDR3 is TGCAGCGTTGAAGATACAATCAATGAGCAGTTCTTC.

V is TRBV12-3 or TRBV12-4 and J is TRBJ2-4, with D possibly being TRBD2 (5 bases). The end of the DNA fits TRBJ2-7 better, so the J call may be wrong. The CDR3 extends over 13 amino acids. DNA of the CDR3: TGTGCCAGCAGTTTACACGGGGAATACGAGCAGTACTTC. Translation gives CASSLHGEYEQYF.

This chain joins TRBV7-6 and TRBJ1-1; D ambiguous. Per the germline V gene, CDR1 is SGHVS and CDR2 is FNYEAQ. V lost 4 bases to trimming and J lost 1 base, with 16 bases between them. The CDR3 has 16 residues. CDR3 nucleotide sequence: TGTGCCAGCAGCTCCCGTTTGGCGGGTGGGAACACTGAAGCTTTCTTT. Its translation: CASSSRLAGGNTEAFF.